The 20 T cell receptor beta chains listed next were all sequenced from one sample in a study of CD8+ T cells in alopecia areata. Extracted RNA was reverse transcribed, and the resulting cDNA served as sequencing template. Produced via immunoSEQ multiplex PCR; TCRdb's table is partial and in-frame only. The table records about 180,000 clones, roughly 63% of them present only once. Treatment defined: oral pan-JAK inhibitor, 5-10 mg twice daily. The sample here was CD4+ T cells sorted from blood, taken at approximately week 56, from a patient treated with tofacitinib. Source of these receptors: a human donor with alopecia areata.

The chain has TRBV7-2 and TRBJ2-7; 9 bases agree with TRBD1. The CDR3 is 14 residues long. With V trimmed by 5 bases and J by 4 bases, 6 bases remained unmatched. Germline values: CDR1 SGHTA, CDR2 FQGNSA. The CDR3 sequence is CASSPTGGQYEQYF. CDR3 in DNA: TGTGCCAGCAGCCCGACAGGGGGGCAGTACGAGCAGTACTTC.

This clone was counted only a few times. The CDR3 loop is CSVVGLGGANNEQFF. As DNA, the CDR3 is TGCAGCGTTGTTGGGCTGGGCGGAGCGAACAATGAGCAGTTCTTC. J is TRBJ2-1 and V is TRBV29-1; D remains ambiguous. Germline CDR1 and CDR2: SQVTM and ANQGSEA. Trimming took 4 bases from V and 5 from J, leaving 18 bases between them. The CDR3 is 15 amino acids.

The rearrangement links TRBV30 to TRBJ2-2; D unclear. CDR1 and CDR2 from the germline V gene are GTSNPN and SVGIG (reference sequence). Trimming left V 4 bases short and J 3 bases short, with 12 bases between. This CDR3 is built from 14 residues. The CDR3 DNA reads as TGTGCCTGGAATAAGGGATGGGACACCGGGGAGCTGTTTTTT. It specifies CAWNKGWDTGELFF.

This sequence joins TRBV9 and TRBJ1-1, with 11 bases identical to TRBD1. With V trimmed by 1 base and J by 1 base, 9 bases remained unmatched. The V gene's germline CDR1 is SGDLS and CDR2 YYNGEE. This CDR3 has 18 residues. CDR3 sequence (DNA): TGTGCCAGCAGCGTAATAGGACAGGGGGCGGTGGGGAACACTGAAGCTTTCTTT. This translates into CASSVIGQGAVGNTEAFF.

The rearrangement uses TRBV19 and TRBJ2-3; D perhaps matches TRBD1 (6 bases). With 5 bases removed from V and 3 bases from J, the gap between germline ends came to 9 bases. Germline-derived CDR1 and CDR2 are LNHDA and SQIVND (reference sequence). The CDR3 length is 13 residues. CDR3 DNA: TGTGCCAGTAGTCCGACAGGTACAGATACGCAGTATTTT. Translated, it gives CASSPTGTDTQYF.

CDR3 DNA: TGTGCCAGCAGCTCAACGGGCGGGGGGGCCAGTCGAGGGCAGTATTTT. Encoded protein: CASSSTGGGASRGQYF. The V gene is TRBV13, the J gene TRBJ2-3; TRBD2 matches 9 bases. The V gene's germline CDR1 is PRHDT and CDR2 FYEKMQ (reference sequence). The CDR3 spans 16 residues. Trimming took 4 bases from V and 11 from J; bases not matched to a gene: 16.

This clone was observed a handful of times. Other DNA sequences in the same sample also yield this CDR3. This sequence joins TRBV29-1 and TRBJ2-1; no clear D gene. Germline-derived CDR1 and CDR2 are SQVTM and ANQGSEA. V lost 0 bases and J lost 10, with 4 bases in between. The CDR3 totals 10 residues. This CDR3 is CSVEEGEQFF. CDR3 DNA: TGCAGCGTTGAAGAGGGGGAGCAGTTCTTC.

This chain connects TRBV29-1 to TRBJ1-5; no clear D gene. This CDR3 has 13 amino acids. In germline, CDR1 is SQVTM, CDR2 ANQGSEA. The ends were cut back, 4 bases at V and 5 bases at J, with 12 bases in the middle. The CDR3 loop reads CSVALTRDQPQHF. CDR3 coding DNA: TGCAGCGTTGCGTTGACGAGGGATCAGCCCCAGCATTTT.

The gene calls are TRBV30 and TRBJ1-3; D not certain. In germline, CDR1 is GTSNPN, CDR2 SVGIG (reference sequence). With 8 bases removed from V and 4 bases from J, the gap between germline ends came to 9 bases. This CDR3 has 11 residues. CDR3 protein: CALIRGNTIYF. In DNA form, the CDR3 reads TGTGCCCTGATAAGGGGAAACACCATATATTTT.

This clone was counted between two and nine times. This rearrangement joins TRBV30 to TRBJ2-4; possibly TRBD2 for D (6 bases). The V gene's germline CDR1 is GTSNPN and CDR2 SVGIG (reference sequence). V was clipped by 3 bases and J by 0 bases, with 18 bases between them. CDR3 length: 17 residues. CDR3 DNA: TGTGCCTGGAGAAGGGGAGGTGGGTCGCTAGCCAAAAACATTCAGTACTTC. This codes for CAWRRGGGSLAKNIQYF.

This clone appeared a single time. This rearrangement joins TRBV5-1 to TRBJ2-3; TRBD2 aligns across 13 bases. The trim removed 3 bases at V and 5 bases at J, leaving 6 bases unmatched. This CDR3 has 16 amino acids. CDR1 is SGHRS and CDR2 is YFSETQ in the germline V gene. The CDR3, as DNA: TGCGCCAGCAGCTGGGGGACTAGCGGGATTGGAGATACGCAGTATTTT. Encoded protein: CASSWGTSGIGDTQYF.

The chain is built from TRBV4-1 and TRBJ1-5, with a weak D call TRBD1 (6 bases). Germline CDR1 reads MGHRA; CDR2 reads YSYEKL. The CDR3 contains 15 residues. V gave up 1 base and J gave up 4 bases, with 11 bases separating them. The CDR3 sequence: CASSQARQANQPQHF. The CDR3 DNA sequence: TGCGCCAGCAGCCAAGCGAGACAGGCGAATCAGCCCCAGCATTTT.

This clone has more than one count but fewer than ten. The V and J genes are TRBV5-1 and TRBJ1-2; 9 positions agree with TRBD1. CDR1 is SGHRS, CDR2 YFSETQ, per germline. The V and J ends lost 4 bases and 4 bases, in that order; junction bases with no gene match: 11. This CDR3 is built from 16 residues. Here the CDR3 reads CASSPDRGVSSYGYTF. The CDR3 DNA sequence: TGCGCCAGCAGCCCGGACAGGGGCGTTAGCAGCTATGGCTACACCTTC. The whole variable domain, filled in from reference TRBV5-1 and TRBJ1-2, reads KAGVTQTPRYLIKTRGQQVTLSCSPISGHRSVSWYQQTPGQGLQFLFEYFSETQRNKGNFPGRFSGRQFSNSRSEMNVSTLELGDSALYLCASSPDRGVSSYGYTFGSGTRLTVV.

This sequence joins TRBV7-3 and TRBJ2-5; 8 bases are shared with TRBD2. This CDR3 has 15 residues. Germline V CDR1 and CDR2: SGHTA, FQGTGA. V lost 5 bases, J lost 5 bases, and 10 bases stayed unmatched. CDR3 sequence: CASSRGLAHDETQYF. The CDR3 region has the DNA TGTGCCAGCAGCAGAGGACTAGCCCATGACGAGACCCAGTACTTC.

This clone was detected only a few times. The chain combines TRBV2 with TRBJ2-3, with a weak D call TRBD2 (6 bases). The germline gives CDR1 SNHLY, CDR2 FYNNEI. Trimming left V 10 bases short and J 0 bases short, with 11 bases between. CDR3 length: 13 amino acids. The chain's CDR3 is CAITGESTDTQYF. CDR3 sequence (DNA): TGTGCCATTACGGGGGAAAGCACAGATACGCAGTATTTT.

The sample holds a few counts of this clone. The gene calls are TRBV5-1 and TRBJ2-5, with no clear D. Trimming took off 2 bases at V and 0 bases at J, with 11 bases between the two ends. This CDR3 spans 15 amino acids. Germline values: CDR1 SGHRS, CDR2 YFSETQ. In nucleotides, the CDR3 is TGCGCCAGCAGCTTTACTGGAACAAACCAAGAGACCCAGTACTTC. This encodes CASSFTGTNQETQYF.

The rearrangement joins TRBV2 to TRBJ1-2, with 8 bases that match TRBD1. This CDR3 has 14 amino acids. CDR1 and CDR2 (germline): SNHLY, FYNNEI. The trim removed 6 bases at V and 8 bases at J, leaving 11 bases unmatched. CDR3 DNA: TGTGCCAGCAGCAGGGGACAGGTTGCCTTCGGCTACACCTTC. It encodes CASSRGQVAFGYTF.

Remarks on this clone: An end of the junction differs from the germline gene, which may be a read error. V is TRBV2 and J is TRBJ1-1, with TRBD1 matching 7 bases. The CDR3 totals 13 residues. Germline assignment: CDR1 SNHLY and CDR2 FYNNEI. The CDR3 protein is CASTEDRVAEAFF. In DNA form, the CDR3 reads TGTGCCAGCACTGAAGACAGGGTCGCTGAAGCTTTCTTT.

The gene calls are TRBV4-1 and TRBJ2-5; 10 bases align to TRBD2. With 0 bases clipped from V and 4 bases from J, the junction kept 5 bases outside the gene matches. The CDR3 is made up of 16 amino acids. Germline CDR1 and CDR2: MGHRA and YSYEKL. DNA for the CDR3: TGCGCCAGCAGCCAAGATGAACTAGCGGGGCGAGAGACCCAGTACTTC. Amino acid sequence: CASSQDELAGRETQYF.

V is TRBV5-1 and J is TRBJ2-7; D is perhaps TRBD1 or TRBD2 (5 bases each). CDR1 and CDR2 (germline): SGHRS, YFSETQ. The CDR3 runs to 14 residues. V was cut by 3 bases and J by 5 bases, with 15 bases left in between. This CDR3 is CASSSRGAHDEQYF. DNA of the CDR3: TGCGCCAGCAGCTCGCGAGGGGCCCATGACGAGCAGTACTTC. The full variable domain, rest sourced from reference TRBV5-1 and TRBJ2-7, is KAGVTQTPRYLIKTRGQQVTLSCSPISGHRSVSWYQQTPGQGLQFLFEYFSETQRNKGNFPGRFSGRQFSNSRSEMNVSTLELGDSALYLCASSSRGAHDEQYFGPGTRLTVT.